The clone carrying this T cell receptor (beta chain) was observed a handful of times. Its antigen is unknown. The sample belongs to a study of response to subunit inactivated influenza vaccine. TCRdb independently ran MiXCR on the RT-PCR reads; one entry per CDR3 protein. The sample lists around 480,000 distinct CDR3 sequences; 15% to 20% were seen once. Study results and caveats: It was the authors' suggestion that each seasonal influenza vaccination recruits few new T cells.

The CDR3 totals 9 residues. The germline gives CDR1 SQVTM, CDR2 ANQGSEA. Trimming removed 4 bases from V and 6 bases from J, with 3 bases in between. The V and J genes are TRBV29-1 and TRBJ1-2; unclear D gene. The material was CD4+ T cells sorted from PBMCs, obtained roughly 24 months after vaccination. The TCR originated in a man aged 50 to 69 who received an inactivated influenza vaccine. CDR3 region: CSVADGYTF. Written as DNA, the CDR3 is TGCAGCGTTGCTGATGGCTACACCTTC.